Listed below are T cell receptor beta chains from one sample, sequenced in a study of CD8 T cells in Susac syndrome. TCRdb analysed the immunoSEQ multiplex PCR reads with MiXCR anew, one entry per CDR3 protein. The data contain under 200,000 distinct CDR3 sequences, approximately 95% of them singletons. The sequencing input was CD4+ T cells from PBMCs. The receptors stem from a human donor with Susac syndrome. Both conserved end residues are part of each CDR3. A D gene is named only where the DNA matches it firmly. Expanded clones are given a class, and other clones once, few, many or no size at all.

clone size: .; D gene: .; V gene: TRBV30; J gene: TRBJ2-2; CDR3 protein: CAWREGGTGELFF; CDR3 DNA: TGTGCCTGGAGGGAAGGGGGCACCGGGGAGCTGTTTTTT
clone size: .; D gene: TRBD1; V gene: TRBV29-1; J gene: TRBJ2-7; CDR3 protein: CSVEDDRGLMYEQYF; CDR3 DNA: TGCAGCGTTGAAGATGACAGGGGGCTAATGTACGAGCAGTACTTC
clone size: once; D gene: TRBD1; V gene: TRBV6-2/TRBV6-3; J gene: TRBJ1-1; CDR3 protein: CASSPRTGGLPTSAFF; CDR3 DNA: TGTGCCAGCAGTCCTCGGACAGGGGGCTTACCAACTAGCGCTTTCTTT
clone size: .; D gene: TRBD2; V gene: TRBV30; J gene: TRBJ2-1; CDR3 protein: CAWSVLVRERGEQFF; CDR3 DNA: TGTGCCTGGAGTGTACTTGTGCGGGAGAGGGGTGAGCAGTTCTTC
clone size: .; D gene: .; V gene: TRBV29-1; J gene: TRBJ2-7; CDR3 protein: CSVETGKAYEQYF; CDR3 DNA: TGCAGCGTTGAAACGGGAAAGGCCTACGAGCAGTACTTC
clone size: .; D gene: TRBD1; V gene: TRBV5-1; J gene: TRBJ2-7; CDR3 protein: CASSLKTGSYEQYF; CDR3 DNA: TGCGCCAGCAGCTTGAAGACAGGGAGCTACGAGCAGTACTTC
clone size: .; D gene: .; V gene: TRBV29-1; J gene: TRBJ1-1; CDR3 protein: CSAGREAEAFF; CDR3 DNA: TGCAGCGCCGGACGTGAGGCTGAAGCTTTCTTT
clone size: once; D gene: .; V gene: TRBV4-2; J gene: TRBJ1-5; CDR3 protein: CASSRLGAEDNQPQHF; CDR3 DNA: TGTGCCAGCAGCCGCCTTGGGGCCGAAGACAATCAGCCCCAGCATTTT
clone size: .; D gene: .; V gene: TRBV10-3; J gene: TRBJ2-1; CDR3 protein: CALKVAGEGNEQFF; CDR3 DNA: TGTGCCTTAAAGGTGGCAGGGGAAGGCAATGAGCAGTTCTTC
clone size: .; D gene: .; V gene: TRBV28; J gene: TRBJ2-5; CDR3 protein: CASALVKETQYF; CDR3 DNA: TGTGCCAGCGCCCTAGTCAAAGAGACCCAGTACTTC
clone size: .; D gene: .; V gene: TRBV2; J gene: TRBJ1-1; CDR3 protein: CASSEGQANTEAFF; CDR3 DNA: TGTGCCAGCAGTGAAGGACAGGCCAACACTGAAGCTTTCTTT
clone size: .; D gene: TRBD1; V gene: TRBV10-3; J gene: TRBJ1-5; CDR3 protein: CATGTEGQPQHF; CDR3 DNA: TGTGCCACCGGGACAGAGGGTCAGCCCCAGCATTTT
clone size: .; D gene: .; V gene: TRBV29-1; J gene: TRBJ1-2; CDR3 protein: CSVEDLDSVAYGYTF; CDR3 DNA: TGCAGCGTTGAAGATTTGGACAGCGTAGCCTATGGCTACACCTTC
clone size: .; D gene: .; V gene: TRBV12-3/TRBV12-4; J gene: TRBJ2-2; CDR3 protein: CASSLLSTGELFF; CDR3 DNA: TGTGCCAGCAGTCTACTTAGCACCGGGGAGCTGTTTTTT
clone size: .; D gene: TRBD1; V gene: TRBV25-1; J gene: TRBJ2-2; CDR3 protein: CASSLTGTGELFF; CDR3 DNA: TGTGCCAGCAGCTTGACAGGGACCGGGGAGCTGTTTTTT
clone size: .; D gene: .; V gene: TRBV28; J gene: TRBJ1-5; CDR3 protein: CASSGGRQPQHF; CDR3 DNA: TGTGCCAGCAGCGGGGGGCGGCAGCCCCAGCATTTT
clone size: .; D gene: TRBD1; V gene: TRBV19; J gene: TRBJ2-5; CDR3 protein: CATKTGVQETQYF; CDR3 DNA: TGTGCCACCAAAACAGGGGTACAAGAGACCCAGTACTTC
clone size: .; D gene: .; V gene: TRBV28; J gene: TRBJ1-4; CDR3 protein: CASTFTGPQGEKLFF; CDR3 DNA: TGTGCCAGCACCTTTACGGGACCTCAAGGGGAAAAACTGTTTTTT
clone size: .; D gene: .; V gene: TRBV7-2; J gene: TRBJ2-3; CDR3 protein: CASSLARVTDTQYF; CDR3 DNA: TGTGCCAGCAGCTTAGCCAGGGTGACAGATACGCAGTATTTT
clone size: .; D gene: TRBD1; V gene: TRBV5-6; J gene: TRBJ2-3; CDR3 protein: CASSFTGATDTQYF; CDR3 DNA: TGTGCCAGCAGCTTTACAGGGGCCACAGATACGCAGTATTTT
clone size: .; D gene: .; V gene: TRBV7-9; J gene: TRBJ1-1; CDR3 protein: CASSSRVGDTEAFF; CDR3 DNA: TGTGCCAGCAGTTCCCGTGTGGGGGACACTGAAGCTTTCTTT
clone size: .; D gene: TRBD1; V gene: TRBV29-1; J gene: TRBJ1-2; CDR3 protein: CSGGQGADYGYTF; CDR3 DNA: TGCAGCGGCGGACAGGGCGCGGACTATGGCTACACCTTC
clone size: .; D gene: .; V gene: TRBV30; J gene: TRBJ2-3; CDR3 protein: CAWSVTGYTDTQYF; CDR3 DNA: TGTGCCTGGAGTGTAACGGGTTACACAGATACGCAGTATTTT
clone size: .; D gene: .; V gene: TRBV28; J gene: TRBJ2-4; CDR3 protein: CASSPRGSKNIQYF; CDR3 DNA: TGTGCCAGCAGTCCCAGGGGCTCCAAAAACATTCAGTACTTC
clone size: .; D gene: TRBD1; V gene: TRBV30; J gene: TRBJ1-3; CDR3 protein: CAWNGQGENTIYF; CDR3 DNA: TGTGCCTGGAACGGACAGGGGGAAAACACCATATATTTT
clone size: .; D gene: TRBD2; V gene: TRBV19; J gene: TRBJ2-4; CDR3 protein: CASAGAGGPGGIQYF; CDR3 DNA: TGTGCCAGTGCGGGAGCGGGAGGGCCGGGGGGCATTCAGTACTTC
clone size: .; D gene: TRBD2; V gene: TRBV15; J gene: TRBJ2-1; CDR3 protein: CATRTGTTNNEQFF; CDR3 DNA: TGTGCCACCAGAACTGGGACTACCAACAATGAGCAGTTCTTC
clone size: once; D gene: .; V gene: TRBV19; J gene: TRBJ2-3; CDR3 protein: CASSIPLSSSGGTQYF; CDR3 DNA: TGTGCCAGTAGTATACCCCTTTCTAGTAGTGGAGGGACGCAGTATTTT
clone size: .; D gene: .; V gene: TRBV9; J gene: TRBJ2-3; CDR3 protein: CASSVVTTPSTDTQYF; CDR3 DNA: TGTGCCAGCAGCGTAGTTACCACCCCTAGCACAGATACGCAGTATTTT
clone size: .; D gene: .; V gene: TRBV5-1; J gene: TRBJ2-2; CDR3 protein: CASRTQFGTGELFF; CDR3 DNA: TGCGCCAGCAGAACCCAGTTCGGCACCGGGGAGCTGTTTTTT
clone size: .; D gene: .; V gene: TRBV9; J gene: TRBJ1-1; CDR3 protein: CASSRNLNTEAFF; CDR3 DNA: TGTGCCAGCAGCCGTAATTTGAACACTGAAGCTTTCTTT
clone size: few; D gene: TRBD1; V gene: TRBV7-9; J gene: TRBJ1-5; CDR3 protein: CASSLGTGGGNQPQHF; CDR3 DNA: TGTGCCAGCAGCTTGGGGACAGGGGGAGGAAATCAGCCCCAGCATTTT
clone size: .; D gene: .; V gene: TRBV3-1; J gene: TRBJ1-1; CDR3 protein: CASRGSPRGVAEAFF; CDR3 DNA: TGTGCCAGCCGAGGGTCCCCCAGGGGAGTAGCTGAAGCTTTCTTT